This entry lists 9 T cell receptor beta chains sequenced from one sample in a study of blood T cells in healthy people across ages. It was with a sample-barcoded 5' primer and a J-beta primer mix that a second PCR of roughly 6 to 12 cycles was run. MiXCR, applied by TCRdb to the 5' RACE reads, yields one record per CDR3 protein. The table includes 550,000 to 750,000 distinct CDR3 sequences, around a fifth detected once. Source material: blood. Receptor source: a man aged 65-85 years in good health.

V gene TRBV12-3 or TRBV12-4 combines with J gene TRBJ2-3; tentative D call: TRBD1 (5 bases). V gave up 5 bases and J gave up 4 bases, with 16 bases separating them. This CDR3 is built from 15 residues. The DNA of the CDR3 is TGTGCCAGCAGTCCCCGTAATGTGGGGCCAGATACGCAGTATTTT. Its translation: CASSPRNVGPDTQYF.

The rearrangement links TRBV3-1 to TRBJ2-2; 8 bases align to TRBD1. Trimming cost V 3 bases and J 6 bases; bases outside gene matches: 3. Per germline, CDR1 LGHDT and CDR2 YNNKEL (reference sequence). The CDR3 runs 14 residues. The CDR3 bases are TGTGCCAGCAGCCAGATACAGGGGGCCGGGGAGCTGTTTTTT. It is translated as CASSQIQGAGELFF.

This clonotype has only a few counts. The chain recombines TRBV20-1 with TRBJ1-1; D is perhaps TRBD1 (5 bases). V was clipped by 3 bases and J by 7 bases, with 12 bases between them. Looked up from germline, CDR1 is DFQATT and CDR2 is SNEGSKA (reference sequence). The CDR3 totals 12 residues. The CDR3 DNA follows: TGCAGTGCTAGTAGCGACAGCCGTGAAGCTTTCTTT. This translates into CSASSDSREAFF.

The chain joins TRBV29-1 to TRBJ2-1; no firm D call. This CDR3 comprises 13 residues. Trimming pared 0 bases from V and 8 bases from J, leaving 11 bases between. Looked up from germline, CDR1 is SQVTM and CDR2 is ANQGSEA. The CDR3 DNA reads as TGCAGCGTTGAAGACCCATCGGGCTATGAGCAGTTCTTC. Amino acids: CSVEDPSGYEQFF.

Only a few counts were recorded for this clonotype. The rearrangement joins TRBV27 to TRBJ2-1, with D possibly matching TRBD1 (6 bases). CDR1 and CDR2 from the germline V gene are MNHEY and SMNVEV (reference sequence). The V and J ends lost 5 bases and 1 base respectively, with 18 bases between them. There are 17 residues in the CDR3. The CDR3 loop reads CASSPVNREQSYNEQFF. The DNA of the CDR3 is TGTGCCAGCAGTCCTGTCAACAGGGAGCAGTCCTACAATGAGCAGTTCTTC.

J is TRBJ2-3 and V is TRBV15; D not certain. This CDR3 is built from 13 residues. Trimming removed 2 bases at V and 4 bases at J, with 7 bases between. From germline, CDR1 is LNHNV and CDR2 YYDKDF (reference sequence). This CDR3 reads CATSRLVSDTQYF. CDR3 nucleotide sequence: TGTGCCACCAGCAGACTAGTTTCAGATACGCAGTATTTT.

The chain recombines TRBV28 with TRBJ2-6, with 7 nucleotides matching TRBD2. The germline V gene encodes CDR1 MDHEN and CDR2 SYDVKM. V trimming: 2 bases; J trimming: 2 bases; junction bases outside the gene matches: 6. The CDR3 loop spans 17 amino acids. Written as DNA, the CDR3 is TGTGCCAGCAGTTTAGGGCCTAGCGGAGCTGGGGCCAACGTCCTGACTTTC. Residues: CASSLGPSGAGANVLTF.

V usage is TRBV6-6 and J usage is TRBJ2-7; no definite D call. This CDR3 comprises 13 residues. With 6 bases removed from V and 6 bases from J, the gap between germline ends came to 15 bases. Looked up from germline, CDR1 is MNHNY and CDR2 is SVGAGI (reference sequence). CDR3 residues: CASSQNGQAEQYF. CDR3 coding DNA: TGTGCCAGCAGCCAGAACGGCCAGGCCGAGCAGTACTTC.

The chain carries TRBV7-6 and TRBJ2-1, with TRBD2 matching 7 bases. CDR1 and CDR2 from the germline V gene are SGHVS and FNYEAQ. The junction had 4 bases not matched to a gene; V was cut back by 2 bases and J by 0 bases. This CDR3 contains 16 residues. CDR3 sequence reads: CASSLSLASSYNEQFF. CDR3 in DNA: TGTGCCAGCAGCTTATCACTAGCGAGCTCCTACAATGAGCAGTTCTTC.